Listed below are T cell receptor beta chains from one sample, sequenced in a study of OX40 agonist ivuxolimab in advanced cancers. Some clones are missing from TCRdb's copy, which holds only in-frame ones; the method was immunoSEQ multiplex PCR. The sample carries under 90,000 clones, less than 95% recorded once. Sequenced material: CD4+ or CD8+ T cells sorted from blood, taken in a trial of the OX40 agonist ivuxolimab. These receptors originate from an adult with an advanced solid tumor such as melanoma, head and neck, liver or kidney cancer. Both conserved end residues are part of each CDR3. D genes are given only for firm matches. Part of the rows lack a size; the others show once, few, many or a class for expanded clones.

clone_size,d_call,v_call,j_call,cdr3_aa,cdr3_nt
once,TRBD2,TRBV30,TRBJ2-7,CAWSLTSGGAFYF,TGTGCCTGGAGCCTGACTAGCGGGGGGGCATTTTACTTC
NA,NA,TRBV28,TRBJ1-1,CASLSRRGVNTEAFF,TGTGCCAGCCTATCTCGTAGGGGGGTAAACACTGAAGCTTTCTTT
NA,NA,TRBV6-1,TRBJ2-1,CASSEAGLLSSYNEQFF,TGTGCCAGCAGTGAAGCCGGACTACTCAGCTCCTACAATGAGCAGTTCTTC
NA,NA,TRBV28,TRBJ1-4,CASSLPPSRTANEKLFF,TGTGCCAGCAGTTTACCCCCCTCGCGTACCGCTAATGAAAAACTGTTTTTT
NA,NA,TRBV5-6,TRBJ2-5,CASSLALEQETQYF,TGTGCCAGCAGCTTGGCGCTTGAGCAAGAGACCCAGTACTTC
NA,NA,TRBV11-2,TRBJ2-5,CASSLVSGLGETQYF,TGTGCCAGCAGCTTAGTGAGCGGCTTAGGAGAGACCCAGTACTTC
NA,NA,TRBV7-2,TRBJ2-7,CASSLGGGGRDYEQYF,TGTGCCAGCAGCTTAGGGGGCGGCGGCCGGGACTACGAGCAGTACTTC
NA,TRBD2,TRBV5-4,TRBJ2-7,CASSSSGGASYEQYF,TGTGCCAGCAGCTCTAGCGGGGGGGCTTCCTACGAGCAGTACTTC
NA,TRBD1,TRBV28,TRBJ1-2,CATDRGASYGYTF,TGTGCCACGGACAGGGGAGCCTCCTATGGCTACACCTTC
few,NA,TRBV28,TRBJ1-5,CASSLRGGARDQPQHF,TGTGCCAGCAGTTTACGGGGGGGGGCGCGAGATCAGCCCCAGCATTTT
NA,NA,TRBV10-3,TRBJ2-3,CAISEFRASQTDTQYF,TGTGCCATCAGTGAGTTCCGGGCATCCCAAACAGATACGCAGTATTTT
NA,TRBD2,TRBV7-3,TRBJ2-1,CASSLYGTSGNNEQFF,TGTGCCAGCAGCTTATATGGGACTAGCGGCAACAATGAGCAGTTCTTC
NA,NA,TRBV9,TRBJ2-7,CASSLTGGEQYF,TGTGCCAGCAGCCTAACGGGTGGCGAGCAGTACTTC
few,NA,TRBV7-2,TRBJ1-1,CASSLQGNTEAFF,TGTGCCAGCAGCTTACAGGGGAACACTGAAGCTTTCTTT
NA,NA,TRBV27,TRBJ1-1,CASSSSGTAQAFF,TGTGCCAGCAGTTCATCGGGGACCGCACAAGCTTTCTTT
NA,TRBD1,TRBV5-1,TRBJ1-2,CASSLDGTGLLDYGYTF,TGCGCCAGCAGCTTGGACGGGACAGGGTTGTTAGACTATGGCTACACCTTC
NA,NA,TRBV28,TRBJ1-4,CASCEGATNEKLFF,TGTGCCAGCTGCGAGGGAGCAACTAATGAAAAACTGTTTTTT
few,TRBD1,TRBV19,TRBJ1-6,CASSPDRVSPLHF,TGTGCCAGTAGTCCTGACAGGGTCTCACCCCTCCACTTT
NA,TRBD2,TRBV10-3,TRBJ2-5,CAISPGLGQETQYF,TGTGCCATCAGTCCGGGACTAGGACAAGAGACCCAGTACTTC
NA,NA,TRBV18,TRBJ2-7,CASSLSTGLGEQYF,TGTGCCAGCTCACTGTCGACAGGCCTGGGTGAGCAGTACTTC
NA,NA,TRBV29-1,TRBJ2-5,CSVAVIRGETQYF,TGCAGCGTTGCTGTGATAAGGGGGGAGACCCAGTACTTC
NA,NA,TRBV9,TRBJ2-2,CASSVATGTTGELFF,TGTGCCAGCAGCGTAGCTACAGGGACCACCGGGGAGCTGTTTTTT
NA,TRBD2,TRBV10-3,TRBJ2-2,CAISETAGDTGELFF,TGTGCCATCAGTGAGACGGCGGGGGACACCGGGGAGCTGTTTTTT
NA,NA,TRBV6-1,TRBJ2-3,CASSWDLTDTQYF,TGTGCCAGCAGCTGGGACCTCACAGATACGCAGTATTTT
NA,NA,TRBV10-2,TRBJ1-5,CASSRARLDQPQHF,TGCGCCAGCAGCAGGGCCCGGCTTGATCAGCCCCAGCATTTT
NA,TRBD1,TRBV5-4,TRBJ1-2,CASSRGLGTEYGYTF,TGTGCCAGCAGCCGGGGACTCGGGACAGAGTATGGCTACACCTTC
NA,NA,TRBV2,TRBJ1-2,CASSERPDNYGYTF,TGTGCCAGCAGTGAAAGGCCGGATAACTATGGCTACACCTTC
NA,NA,TRBV7-9,TRBJ1-2,CASSLGSTLNYGYTF,TGTGCCAGCAGCTTAGGCTCAACCCTAAACTATGGCTACACCTTC
NA,TRBD1,TRBV19,TRBJ2-5,CASSTQGEETQYF,TGTGCCAGTAGTACACAGGGGGAAGAGACCCAGTACTTC
NA,TRBD1,TRBV6-4,TRBJ2-6,CASGQGSGANVLTF,TGTGCCAGCGGACAGGGGTCTGGGGCCAACGTCCTGACTTTC
few,NA,TRBV6-5,TRBJ1-6,CASSSREGSPLHF,TGTGCCAGCAGTTCCAGGGAGGGCTCACCCCTCCACTTT
few,NA,TRBV18,TRBJ1-1,CASSPPSEVEAFF,TGTGCCAGCTCACCACCGTCGGAGGTTGAAGCTTTCTTT
NA,TRBD1,TRBV4-2,TRBJ1-1,CASSYRTGQLTEAFF,TGTGCCAGCAGCTATCGGACAGGACAACTCACTGAAGCTTTCTTT
NA,TRBD2,TRBV4-1,TRBJ2-5,CASSQARSGGLQETQYF,TGCGCCAGCAGCCAAGCCCGTAGCGGGGGCTTACAAGAGACCCAGTACTTC
NA,NA,TRBV27,TRBJ1-2,CASIRGRAGYTF,TGTGCCAGCATTCGGGGTCGGGCTGGCTACACCTTC
NA,TRBD2,TRBV5-1,TRBJ2-3,CASSFLAGEETDTQYF,TGCGCCAGCAGCTTCCTAGCGGGAGAGGAGACAGATACGCAGTATTTT
NA,TRBD2,TRBV19,TRBJ2-7,CASTPTHGGGEQYF,TGTGCCAGTACCCCAACCCATGGGGGGGGCGAGCAGTACTTC
NA,NA,TRBV5-4,TRBJ2-3,CASSLVGVADTQYF,TGTGCCAGCAGCTTGGTAGGGGTGGCAGATACGCAGTATTTT
NA,TRBD1,TRBV5-5,TRBJ1-2,CASSLGQVYGYTF,TGTGCCAGCAGTCTAGGACAGGTCTATGGCTACACCTTC
NA,NA,TRBV19,TRBJ2-3,CASNAVSTDTQYF,TGTGCCAGTAACGCCGTTAGCACAGATACGCAGTATTTT
NA,NA,TRBV28,TRBJ1-2,CASSPGTLYTF,TGTGCCAGCAGTCCCGGGACACTCTACACCTTC
NA,TRBD1,TRBV10-1,TRBJ1-5,CASSEVRGGLNQPQHF,TGCGCCAGCAGTGAGGTAAGAGGGGGCCTTAATCAGCCCCAGCATTTT
NA,NA,TRBV19,TRBJ2-1,CASSFVGLGNEQFF,TGTGCCAGTAGTTTTGTGGGTCTCGGCAATGAGCAGTTCTTC
few,NA,TRBV7-8,TRBJ2-1,CASSPEHLTYNEQFF,TGTGCCAGCAGCCCTGAACACCTGACTTACAATGAGCAGTTCTTC
NA,TRBD1,TRBV7-7,TRBJ2-5,CASSLGTGGPDETQYF,TGTGCCAGCAGCTTAGGGACAGGGGGGCCTGATGAGACCCAGTACTTC